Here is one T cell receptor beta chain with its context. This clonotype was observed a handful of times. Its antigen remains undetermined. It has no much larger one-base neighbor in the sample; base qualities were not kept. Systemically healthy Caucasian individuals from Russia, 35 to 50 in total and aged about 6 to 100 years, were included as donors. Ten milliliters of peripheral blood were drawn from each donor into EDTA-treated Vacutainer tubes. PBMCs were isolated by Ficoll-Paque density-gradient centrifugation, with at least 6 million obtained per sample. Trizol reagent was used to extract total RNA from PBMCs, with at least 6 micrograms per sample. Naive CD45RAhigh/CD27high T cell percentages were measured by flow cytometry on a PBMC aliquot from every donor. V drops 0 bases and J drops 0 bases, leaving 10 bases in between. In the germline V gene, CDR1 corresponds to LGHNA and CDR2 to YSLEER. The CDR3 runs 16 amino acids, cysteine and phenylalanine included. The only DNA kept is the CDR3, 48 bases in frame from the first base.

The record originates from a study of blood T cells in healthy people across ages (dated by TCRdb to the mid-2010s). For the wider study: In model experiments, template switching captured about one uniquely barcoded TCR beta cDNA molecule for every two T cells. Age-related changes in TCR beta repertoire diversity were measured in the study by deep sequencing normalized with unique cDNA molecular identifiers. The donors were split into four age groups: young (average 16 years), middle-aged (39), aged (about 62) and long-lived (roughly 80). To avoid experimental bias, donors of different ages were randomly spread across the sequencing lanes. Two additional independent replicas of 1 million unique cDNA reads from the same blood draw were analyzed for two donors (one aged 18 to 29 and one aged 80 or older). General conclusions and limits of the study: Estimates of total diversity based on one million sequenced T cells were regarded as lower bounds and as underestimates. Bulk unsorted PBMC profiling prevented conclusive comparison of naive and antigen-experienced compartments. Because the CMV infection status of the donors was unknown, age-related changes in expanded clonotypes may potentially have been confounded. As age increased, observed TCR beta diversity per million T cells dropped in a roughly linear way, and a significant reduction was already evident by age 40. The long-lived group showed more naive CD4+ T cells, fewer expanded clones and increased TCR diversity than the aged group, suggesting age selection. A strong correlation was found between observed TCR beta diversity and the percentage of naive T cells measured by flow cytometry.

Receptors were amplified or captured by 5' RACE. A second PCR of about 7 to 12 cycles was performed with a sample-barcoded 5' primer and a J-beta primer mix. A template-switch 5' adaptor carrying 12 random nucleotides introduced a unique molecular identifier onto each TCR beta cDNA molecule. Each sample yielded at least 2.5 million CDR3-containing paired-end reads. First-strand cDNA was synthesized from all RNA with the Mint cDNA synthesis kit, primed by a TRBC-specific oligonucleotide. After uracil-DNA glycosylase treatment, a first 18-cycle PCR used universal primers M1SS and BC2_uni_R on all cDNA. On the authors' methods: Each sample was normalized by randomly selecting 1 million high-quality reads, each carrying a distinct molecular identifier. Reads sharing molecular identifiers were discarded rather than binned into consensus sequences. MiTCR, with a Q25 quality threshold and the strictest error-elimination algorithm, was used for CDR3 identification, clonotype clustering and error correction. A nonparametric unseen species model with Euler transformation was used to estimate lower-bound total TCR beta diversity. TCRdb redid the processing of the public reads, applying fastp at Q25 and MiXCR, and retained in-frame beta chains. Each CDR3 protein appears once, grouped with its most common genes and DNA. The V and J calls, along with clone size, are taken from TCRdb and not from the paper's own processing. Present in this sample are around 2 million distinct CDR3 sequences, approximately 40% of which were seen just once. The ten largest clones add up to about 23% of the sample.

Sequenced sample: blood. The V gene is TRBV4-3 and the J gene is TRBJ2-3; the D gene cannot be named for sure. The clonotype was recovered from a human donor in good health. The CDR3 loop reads CASSQDGTESTDTQYF. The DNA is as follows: TGCGCCAGCAGCCAAGACGGAACGGAGAGCACAGATACGCAGTATTTT.